Listed below are T cell receptor beta chains from one sample, sequenced in a study of T cell responses to AZD1222 COVID-19 vaccine. TCRdb's copy holds only in-frame clones and misses some; the assay was immunoSEQ multiplex PCR. The sample has fewer than 200,000 clones; roughly nine tenths are singletons. This specimen consisted of peripheral blood, obtained 28 days after the second AZD1222 dose. These receptors came from an adult who received the AZD1222 COVID-19 vaccine. Each CDR3 is given without its conserved first and last residue. Each record gives: V gene, J gene, CDR3 length, CDR3 protein.

V gene: TRBV11-3
J gene: TRBJ2-2
CDR3 length: 11
CDR3 protein: ASSPGQGRKLF

V gene: TRBV5-1
J gene: TRBJ1-2
CDR3 length: 13
CDR3 protein: ASSLSPAGNYGYT

V gene: TRBV19
J gene: TRBJ1-5
CDR3 length: 14
CDR3 protein: ASSIRRGRRYQPQH

V gene: TRBV6-5
J gene: TRBJ2-5
CDR3 length: 11
CDR3 protein: ASSYAGKETQY

V gene: TRBV29-1
J gene: TRBJ1-5
CDR3 length: 13
CDR3 protein: SVLTGGLGNQPQH

V gene: TRBV27
J gene: TRBJ1-5
CDR3 length: 11
CDR3 protein: ASSLSGLTSQH

V gene: TRBV12-3/TRBV12-4
J gene: TRBJ2-7
CDR3 length: 10
CDR3 protein: ASSLRRREQY

V gene: TRBV5-6
J gene: TRBJ2-3
CDR3 length: 15
CDR3 protein: ASSLRTSGGRTDTQY

V gene: TRBV6-5
J gene: TRBJ2-5
CDR3 length: 13
CDR3 protein: ASSRRRQGQETQY

V gene: TRBV18
J gene: TRBJ2-7
CDR3 length: 11
CDR3 protein: ASSLKALYEQY

V gene: TRBV9
J gene: TRBJ2-3
CDR3 length: 14
CDR3 protein: ASSLGKRGPTDTQY

V gene: TRBV18
J gene: TRBJ1-3
CDR3 length: 15
CDR3 protein: ASSPRPGEHRGNTIY

V gene: TRBV3-1/TRBV3-2
J gene: TRBJ1-1
CDR3 length: 11
CDR3 protein: ASSLTPKTEAF

V gene: TRBV6-5
J gene: TRBJ2-7
CDR3 length: 10
CDR3 protein: ASNQGPTEQY

V gene: TRBV3-1/TRBV3-2
J gene: TRBJ2-1
CDR3 length: 11
CDR3 protein: ASHSEVYNEQF

V gene: TRBV7-9
J gene: TRBJ2-3
CDR3 length: 14
CDR3 protein: ASSLAQWTSTDTQY

V gene: TRBV7-9
J gene: TRBJ1-1
CDR3 length: 12
CDR3 protein: ASSPFGTNTEAF

V gene: TRBV5-1
J gene: TRBJ2-7
CDR3 length: 13
CDR3 protein: ASSLAAGFAYEQY

V gene: TRBV5-6
J gene: TRBJ1-1
CDR3 length: 13
CDR3 protein: ASSTLPGQGAEAF

V gene: TRBV5-1
J gene: TRBJ1-3
CDR3 length: 12
CDR3 protein: ASSLGDSGNTIY

V gene: TRBV11-2
J gene: TRBJ2-1
CDR3 length: 12
CDR3 protein: ASSLSGFYNEQF

V gene: TRBV7-2
J gene: TRBJ1-1
CDR3 length: 11
CDR3 protein: ASILGGPTEAF

V gene: TRBV19
J gene: TRBJ1-6
CDR3 length: 12
CDR3 protein: ASTRDSRDSPLH

V gene: TRBV9
J gene: TRBJ1-1
CDR3 length: 11
CDR3 protein: ASSVTTDTEAF

V gene: TRBV5-1
J gene: TRBJ1-4
CDR3 length: 12
CDR3 protein: ASSLGIPNEKLF

V gene: TRBV27
J gene: TRBJ1-5
CDR3 length: 13
CDR3 protein: ASRPSIPVGITQH

V gene: TRBV19
J gene: TRBJ2-1
CDR3 length: 15
CDR3 protein: ASSIASGLAGRNEQF

V gene: TRBV6-6
J gene: TRBJ1-4
CDR3 length: 12
CDR3 protein: ASRLTGLNEKLF

V gene: TRBV2
J gene: TRBJ2-3
CDR3 length: 12
CDR3 protein: ASSLAGGRDTQY

V gene: TRBV20-1
J gene: TRBJ2-1
CDR3 length: 10
CDR3 protein: SASRPYNEQF

V gene: TRBV10-1
J gene: TRBJ1-1
CDR3 length: 12
CDR3 protein: ASSKRGGGTEAF

V gene: TRBV5-6
J gene: TRBJ1-1
CDR3 length: 14
CDR3 protein: ASSKWDSYANTEAF

V gene: TRBV4-2
J gene: TRBJ2-5
CDR3 length: 16
CDR3 protein: ASSQEGRDGGPWETQY

V gene: TRBV10-3
J gene: TRBJ2-5
CDR3 length: 13
CDR3 protein: AISESMMGPGTQY